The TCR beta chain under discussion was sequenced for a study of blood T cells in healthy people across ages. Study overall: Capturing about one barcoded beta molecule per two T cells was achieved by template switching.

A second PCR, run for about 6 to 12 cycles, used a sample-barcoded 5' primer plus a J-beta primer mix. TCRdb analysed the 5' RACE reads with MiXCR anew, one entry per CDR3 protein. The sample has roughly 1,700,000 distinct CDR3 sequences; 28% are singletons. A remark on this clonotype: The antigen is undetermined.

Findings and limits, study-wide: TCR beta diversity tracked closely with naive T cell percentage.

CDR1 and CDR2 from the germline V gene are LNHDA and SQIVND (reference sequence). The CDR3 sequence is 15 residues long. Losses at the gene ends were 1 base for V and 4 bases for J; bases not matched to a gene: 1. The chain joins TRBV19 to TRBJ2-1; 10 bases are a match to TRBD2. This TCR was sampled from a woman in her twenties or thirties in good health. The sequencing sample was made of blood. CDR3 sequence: CASSIASGSYNEQFF. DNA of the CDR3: TGTGCCAGTAGTATAGCTAGCGGGAGTTACAATGAGCAGTTCTTC.